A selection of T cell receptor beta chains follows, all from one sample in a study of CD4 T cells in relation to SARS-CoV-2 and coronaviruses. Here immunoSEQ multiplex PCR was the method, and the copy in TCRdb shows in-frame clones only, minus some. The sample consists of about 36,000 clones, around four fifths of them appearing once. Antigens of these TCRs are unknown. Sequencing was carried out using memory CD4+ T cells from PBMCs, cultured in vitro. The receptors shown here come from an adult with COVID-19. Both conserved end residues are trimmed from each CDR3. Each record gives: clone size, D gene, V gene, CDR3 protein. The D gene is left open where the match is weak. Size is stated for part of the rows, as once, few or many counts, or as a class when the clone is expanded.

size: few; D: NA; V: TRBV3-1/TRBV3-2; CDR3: ASSPLGADTQY
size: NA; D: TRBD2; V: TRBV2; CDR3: ASSEAGRGYEQY
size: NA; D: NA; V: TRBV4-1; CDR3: ASSRVTDGKYIQETQY
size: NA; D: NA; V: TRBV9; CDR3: ASSVVGTGYNEQF
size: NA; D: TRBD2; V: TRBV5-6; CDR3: ASSLRRLAGVYEQY
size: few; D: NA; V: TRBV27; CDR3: ASSLRPQGIAEAF
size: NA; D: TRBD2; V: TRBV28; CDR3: ASRVGGTSSYEQY
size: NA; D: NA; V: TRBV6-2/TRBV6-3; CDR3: ASSHPRGTASTDTQY
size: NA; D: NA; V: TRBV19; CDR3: ATSPSSYNEQF
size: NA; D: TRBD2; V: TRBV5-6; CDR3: ASSLEGRLARYTGELF
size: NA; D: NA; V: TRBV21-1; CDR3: ASSKVSGIDYEQY
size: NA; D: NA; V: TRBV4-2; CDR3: ASSPPGRASSPLH
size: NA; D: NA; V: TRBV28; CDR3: ASSFFYEQY
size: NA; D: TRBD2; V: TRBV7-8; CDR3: ASSLGTSGTYEQY
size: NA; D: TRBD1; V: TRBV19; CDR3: ASSRRTGQGQPQH
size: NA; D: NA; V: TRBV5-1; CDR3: ASSPPLSTDTQY
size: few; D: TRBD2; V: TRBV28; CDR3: ASSFVPRVRLAGGDEQF
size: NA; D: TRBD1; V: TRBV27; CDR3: ASSLVGQGEEPQH
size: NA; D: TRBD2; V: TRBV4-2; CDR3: ASSQDQLGGRGTDTQY
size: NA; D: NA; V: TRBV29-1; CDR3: SVRDGGSYEQY
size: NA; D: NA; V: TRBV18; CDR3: ASSPSEETQY
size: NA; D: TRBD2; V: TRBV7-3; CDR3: ASSRTSGEETQY
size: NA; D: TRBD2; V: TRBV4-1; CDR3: ASSQGPRGGGTQY
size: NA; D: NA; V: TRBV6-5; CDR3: ASRRDFSGSGELF
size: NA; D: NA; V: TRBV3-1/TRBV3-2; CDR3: ASSLNRGVKVHEQY
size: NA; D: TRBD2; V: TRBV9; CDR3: ASSPLAGSYEQY
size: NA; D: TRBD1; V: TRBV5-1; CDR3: ASSFGQGYGAGTDTQY
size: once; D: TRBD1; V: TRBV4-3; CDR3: ASSQADRGEYEQY
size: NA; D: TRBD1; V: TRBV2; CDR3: ASSEWGTGTGELF
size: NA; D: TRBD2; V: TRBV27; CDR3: ASSLLAGATDTQY
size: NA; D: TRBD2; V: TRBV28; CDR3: ASRRENTQY
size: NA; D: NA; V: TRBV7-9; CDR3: ASRSTDTQY
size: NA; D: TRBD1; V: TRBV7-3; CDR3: ASSSTGSAYNEQF
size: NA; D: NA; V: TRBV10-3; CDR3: AISESASTSTDTQY
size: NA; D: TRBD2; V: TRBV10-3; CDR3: AISERASGRGNAGELF
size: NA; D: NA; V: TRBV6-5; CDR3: ASNPQISNEKLF
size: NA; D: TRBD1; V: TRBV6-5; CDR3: ASSRGQGGDNEQF
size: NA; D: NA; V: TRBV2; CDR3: ASSELANSPLH
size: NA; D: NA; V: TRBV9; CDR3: ASSARLLGNTIY
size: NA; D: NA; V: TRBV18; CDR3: ASSPRTGAGQPQH
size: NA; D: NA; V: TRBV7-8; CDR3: ASSLVGHLSYEQY
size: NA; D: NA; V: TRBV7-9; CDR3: ASSSGTRNYGYT
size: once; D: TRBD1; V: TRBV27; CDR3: ASSSRDRVNTQY
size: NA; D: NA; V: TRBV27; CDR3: ASTPRKGISYEQY
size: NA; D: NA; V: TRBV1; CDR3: TSSLKDRATYEQY
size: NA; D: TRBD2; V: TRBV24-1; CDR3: ATSDATGLASSYNEQF
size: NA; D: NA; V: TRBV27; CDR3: ASSLYGSYNEQF
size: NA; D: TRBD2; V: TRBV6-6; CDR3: ASSYWGGNNEQF